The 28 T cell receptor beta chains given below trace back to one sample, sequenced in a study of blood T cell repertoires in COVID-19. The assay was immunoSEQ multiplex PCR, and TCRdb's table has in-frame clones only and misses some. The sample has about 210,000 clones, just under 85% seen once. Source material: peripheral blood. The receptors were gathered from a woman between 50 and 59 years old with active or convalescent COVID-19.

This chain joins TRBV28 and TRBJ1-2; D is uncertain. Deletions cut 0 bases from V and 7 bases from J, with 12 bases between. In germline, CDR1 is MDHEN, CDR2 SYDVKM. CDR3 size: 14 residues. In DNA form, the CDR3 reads TGTGCCAGCAGTTTATGGCAGTCGGGAGCTGGCTACACCTTC. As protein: CASSLWQSGAGYTF.

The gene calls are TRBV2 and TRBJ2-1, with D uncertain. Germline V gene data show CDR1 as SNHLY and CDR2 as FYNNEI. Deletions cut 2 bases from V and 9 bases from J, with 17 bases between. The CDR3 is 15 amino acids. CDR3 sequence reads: CASSEIAPDWSEQFF. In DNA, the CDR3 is TGTGCCAGCAGTGAAATCGCCCCGGATTGGAGTGAGCAGTTCTTC.

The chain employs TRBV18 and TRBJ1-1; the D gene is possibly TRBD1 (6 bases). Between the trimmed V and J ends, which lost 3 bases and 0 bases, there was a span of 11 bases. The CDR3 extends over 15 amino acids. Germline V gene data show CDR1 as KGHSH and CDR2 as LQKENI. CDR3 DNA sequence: TGTGCCAGCTCACCCGACAGGATAATGAACACTGAAGCTTTCTTT. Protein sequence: CASSPDRIMNTEAFF.

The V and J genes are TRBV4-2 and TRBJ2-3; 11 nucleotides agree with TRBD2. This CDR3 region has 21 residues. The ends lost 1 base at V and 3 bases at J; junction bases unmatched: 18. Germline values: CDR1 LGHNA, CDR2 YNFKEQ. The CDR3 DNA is TGTGCCAGCAGCCAAGTAGCGGGAGGGCCACTAGCGGGGGTCCTAACAGATACGCAGTATTTT. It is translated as CASSQVAGGPLAGVLTDTQYF.

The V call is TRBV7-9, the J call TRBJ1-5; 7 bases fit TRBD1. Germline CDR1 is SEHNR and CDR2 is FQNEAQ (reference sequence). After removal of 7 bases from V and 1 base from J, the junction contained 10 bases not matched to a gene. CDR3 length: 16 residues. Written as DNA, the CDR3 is TGTGCCAGCACCAACTCGGACAGGAGGAGCAATCAGCCCCAGCATTTT. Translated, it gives CASTNSDRRSNQPQHF.

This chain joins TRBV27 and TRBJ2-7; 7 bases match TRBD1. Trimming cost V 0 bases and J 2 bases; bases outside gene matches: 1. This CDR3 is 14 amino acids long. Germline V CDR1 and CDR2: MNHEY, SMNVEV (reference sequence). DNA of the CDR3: TGTGCCAGCAGTTTATCAAGGGGGCCCTACGAGCAGTACTTC. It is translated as CASSLSRGPYEQYF.

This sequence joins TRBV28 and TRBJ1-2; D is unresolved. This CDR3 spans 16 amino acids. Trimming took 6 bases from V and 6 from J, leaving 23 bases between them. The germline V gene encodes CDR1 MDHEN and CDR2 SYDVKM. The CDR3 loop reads CASRYLSFPSLDGYTF. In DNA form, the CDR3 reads TGTGCCAGCAGATATTTGAGCTTCCCGTCTTTGGATGGCTACACCTTC.

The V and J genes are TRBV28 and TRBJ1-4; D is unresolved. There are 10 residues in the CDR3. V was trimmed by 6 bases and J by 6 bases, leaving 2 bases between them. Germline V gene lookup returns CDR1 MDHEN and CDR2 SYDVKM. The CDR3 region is CASSDEKLFF. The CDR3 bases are TGTGCCAGCAGCGATGAAAAACTGTTTTTT.

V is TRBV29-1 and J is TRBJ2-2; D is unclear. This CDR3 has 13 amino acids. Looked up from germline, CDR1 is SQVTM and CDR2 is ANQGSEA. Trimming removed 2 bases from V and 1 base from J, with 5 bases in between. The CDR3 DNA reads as TGCAGCGTTGAACCGGGGAACACCGGGGAGCTGTTTTTT. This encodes CSVEPGNTGELFF.

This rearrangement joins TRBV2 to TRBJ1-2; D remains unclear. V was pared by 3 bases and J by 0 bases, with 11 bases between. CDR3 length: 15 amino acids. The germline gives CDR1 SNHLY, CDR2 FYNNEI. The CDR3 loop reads CASSDLAKANYGYTF. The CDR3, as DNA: TGTGCCAGCAGTGATTTGGCCAAAGCTAACTATGGCTACACCTTC.

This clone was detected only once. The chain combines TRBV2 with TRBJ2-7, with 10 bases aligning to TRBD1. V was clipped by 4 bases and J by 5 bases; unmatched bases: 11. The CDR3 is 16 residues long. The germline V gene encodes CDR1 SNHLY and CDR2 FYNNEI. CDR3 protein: CASSVGKGQGRHEQYF. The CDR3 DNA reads TGTGCCAGCAGTGTTGGTAAGGGACAGGGGCGGCACGAGCAGTACTTC.

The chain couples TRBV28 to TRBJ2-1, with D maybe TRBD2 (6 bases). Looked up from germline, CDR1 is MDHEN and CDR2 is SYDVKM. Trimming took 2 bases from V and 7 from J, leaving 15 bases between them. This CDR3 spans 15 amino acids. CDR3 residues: CASSLEGGDVNEQFF. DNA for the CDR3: TGTGCCAGCAGTTTAGAGGGCGGGGATGTGAATGAGCAGTTCTTC.

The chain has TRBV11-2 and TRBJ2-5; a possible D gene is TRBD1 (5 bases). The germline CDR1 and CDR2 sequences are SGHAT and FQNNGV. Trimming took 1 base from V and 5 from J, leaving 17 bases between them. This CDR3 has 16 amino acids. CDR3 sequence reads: CASSLAVTGPGETQYF. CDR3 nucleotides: TGTGCCAGCAGCTTAGCCGTAACAGGACCAGGGGAGACCCAGTACTTC.

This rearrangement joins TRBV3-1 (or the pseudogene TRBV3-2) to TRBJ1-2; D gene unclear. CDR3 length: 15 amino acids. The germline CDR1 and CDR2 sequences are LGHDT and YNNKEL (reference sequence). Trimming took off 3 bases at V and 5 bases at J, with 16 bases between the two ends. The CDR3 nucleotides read TGTGCCAGCAGCCAGGAGGCCGCCGGAAGGTATGGCTACACCTTC. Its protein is CASSQEAAGRYGYTF.

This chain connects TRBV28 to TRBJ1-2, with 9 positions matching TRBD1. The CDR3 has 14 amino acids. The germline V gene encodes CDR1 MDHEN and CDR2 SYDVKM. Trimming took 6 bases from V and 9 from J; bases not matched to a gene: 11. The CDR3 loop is CASRQTGTGFRYTF. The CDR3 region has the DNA TGTGCCAGCAGACAGACCGGGACAGGGTTCCGCTACACCTTC.

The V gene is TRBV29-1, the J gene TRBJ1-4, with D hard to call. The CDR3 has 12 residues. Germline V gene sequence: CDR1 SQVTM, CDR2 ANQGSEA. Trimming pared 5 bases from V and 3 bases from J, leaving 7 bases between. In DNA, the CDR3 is TGCAGCGTTATATCCGCTAATGAAAAACTGTTTTTT. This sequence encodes CSVISANEKLFF.

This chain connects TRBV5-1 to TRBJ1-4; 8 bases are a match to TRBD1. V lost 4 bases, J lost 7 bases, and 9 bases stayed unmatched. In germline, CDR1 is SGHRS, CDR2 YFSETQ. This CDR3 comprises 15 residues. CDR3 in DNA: TGCGCCAGCAGCCGAGACGGACAGGGAGGTGAAAAACTGTTTTTT. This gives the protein CASSRDGQGGEKLFF.

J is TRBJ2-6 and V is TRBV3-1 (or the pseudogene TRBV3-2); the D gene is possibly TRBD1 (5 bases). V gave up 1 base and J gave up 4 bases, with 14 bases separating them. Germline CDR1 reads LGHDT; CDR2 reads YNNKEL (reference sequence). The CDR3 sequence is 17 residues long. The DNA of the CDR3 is TGTGCCAGCAGCCAAGTGGCAGGGCTCTCCGGGGCCAACGTCCTGACTTTC. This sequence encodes CASSQVAGLSGANVLTF.

Written as DNA, the CDR3 is TGCGCCAGCAGCTCAGCCCCTTCGGGTCCAAAGCATTTT. This encodes CASSSAPSGPKHF. This rearrangement joins TRBV5-1 to TRBJ1-5; D call uncertain. V was cut by 3 bases and J by 14 bases, with 18 bases left in between. Germline V CDR1 and CDR2: SGHRS, YFSETQ. This CDR3 contains 13 residues. Together with reference TRBV5-1 and TRBJ1-5, the CDR3 gives the full variable domain: KAGVTQTPRYLIKTRGQQVTLSCSPISGHRSVSWYQQTPGQGLQFLFEYFSETQRNKGNFPGRFSGRQFSNSRSEMNVSTLELGDSALYLCASSSAPSGPKHFGDGTRLSIL.

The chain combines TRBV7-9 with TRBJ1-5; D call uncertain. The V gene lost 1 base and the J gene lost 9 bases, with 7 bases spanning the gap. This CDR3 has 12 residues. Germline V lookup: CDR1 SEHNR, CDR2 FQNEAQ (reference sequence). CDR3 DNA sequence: TGTGCCAGCAGCTTAGGTGGCAGGCCCCAGCATTTT. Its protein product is CASSLGGRPQHF.

The CDR3 loop reads CASSEVGYGYTF. The CDR3 DNA follows: TGTGCCAGCAGTGAAGTCGGCTATGGCTACACCTTC. The chain uses TRBV2 and TRBJ1-2; D unresolved. This CDR3 is built from 12 residues. Trimming took 1 base from V and 4 from J, leaving 4 bases between them. Germline V gene sequence: CDR1 SNHLY, CDR2 FYNNEI.

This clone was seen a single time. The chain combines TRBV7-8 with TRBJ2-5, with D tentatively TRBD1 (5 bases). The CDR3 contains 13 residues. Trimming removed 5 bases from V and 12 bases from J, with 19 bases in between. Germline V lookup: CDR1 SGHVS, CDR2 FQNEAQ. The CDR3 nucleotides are TGTGCCAGCAGCCCCAGGGCGCCCTCTAAAGAGTACTTC. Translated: CASSPRAPSKEYF.

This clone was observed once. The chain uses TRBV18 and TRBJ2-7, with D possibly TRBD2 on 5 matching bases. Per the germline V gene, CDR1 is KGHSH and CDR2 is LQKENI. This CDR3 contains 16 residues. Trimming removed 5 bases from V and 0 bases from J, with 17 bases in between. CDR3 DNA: TGTGCCAGCTCAGAGTCGGCAGGAGGAAGCTCCTACGAGCAGTACGTC. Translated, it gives CASSESAGGSSYEQYV.

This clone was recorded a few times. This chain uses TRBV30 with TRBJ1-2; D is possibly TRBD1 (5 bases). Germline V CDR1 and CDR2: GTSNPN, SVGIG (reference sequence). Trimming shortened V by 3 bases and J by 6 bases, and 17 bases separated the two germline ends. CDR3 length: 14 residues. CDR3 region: CAWSLLNRLHGYTF. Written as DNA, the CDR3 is TGTGCCTGGAGCCTTCTAAACAGGCTCCATGGCTACACCTTC. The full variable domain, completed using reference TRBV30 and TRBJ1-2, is SQTIHQWPATLVQPVGSPLSLECTVEGTSNPNLYWYRQAAGRGLQLLFYSVGIGQISSEVPQNLSASRPQDRQFILSSKKLLLSDSGFYLCAWSLLNRLHGYTFGSGTRLTVV.

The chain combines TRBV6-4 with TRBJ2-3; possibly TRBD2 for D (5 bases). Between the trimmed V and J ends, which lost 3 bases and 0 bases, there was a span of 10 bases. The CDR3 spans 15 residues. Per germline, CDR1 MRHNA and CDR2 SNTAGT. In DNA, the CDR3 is TGTGCCAGCAGTGATTTGCCGGGGAGCACAGATACGCAGTATTTT. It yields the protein CASSDLPGSTDTQYF.

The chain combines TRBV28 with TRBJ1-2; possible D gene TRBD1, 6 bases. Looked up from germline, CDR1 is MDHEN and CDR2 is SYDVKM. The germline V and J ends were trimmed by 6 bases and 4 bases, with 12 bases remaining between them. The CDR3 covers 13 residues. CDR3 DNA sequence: TGTGCCAGCAGCCAGGGGATGCCCTATGGCTACACCTTC. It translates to CASSQGMPYGYTF.

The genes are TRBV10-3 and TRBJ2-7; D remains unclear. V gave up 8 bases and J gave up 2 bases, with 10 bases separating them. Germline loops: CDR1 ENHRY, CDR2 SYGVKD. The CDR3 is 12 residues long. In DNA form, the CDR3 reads TGTGCCATCTCCGGCGGCCCCTACGAGCAGTACTTC. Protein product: CAISGGPYEQYF.

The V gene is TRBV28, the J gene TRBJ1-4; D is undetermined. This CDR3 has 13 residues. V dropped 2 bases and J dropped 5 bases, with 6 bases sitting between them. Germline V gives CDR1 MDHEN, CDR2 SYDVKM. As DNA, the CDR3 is TGTGCCAGCAGTTTAGTCGGGAATGAAAAACTGTTTTTT. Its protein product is CASSLVGNEKLFF.